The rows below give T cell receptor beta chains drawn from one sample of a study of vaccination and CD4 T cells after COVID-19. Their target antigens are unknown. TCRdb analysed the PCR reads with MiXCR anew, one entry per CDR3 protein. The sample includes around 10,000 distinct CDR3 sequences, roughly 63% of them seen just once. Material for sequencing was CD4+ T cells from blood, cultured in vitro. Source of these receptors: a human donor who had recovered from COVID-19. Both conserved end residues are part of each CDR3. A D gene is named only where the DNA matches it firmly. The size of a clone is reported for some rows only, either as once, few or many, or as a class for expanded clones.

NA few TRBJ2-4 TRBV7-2 TGTGCCAGCAGCTCTTACACCAGGCTAGCCAAAAACATTCAGTACTTC CASSSYTRLAKNIQYF
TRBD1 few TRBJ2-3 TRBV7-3 TGTGCCAGCAGCGGCACAGGGGGAGGCACAGATACGCAGTATTTT CASSGTGGGTDTQYF
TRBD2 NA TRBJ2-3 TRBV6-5 TGTGCCAGCAGTTCTGGCCGGGGAGGGCCGGGCACAGATACGCAGTATTTT CASSSGRGGPGTDTQYF
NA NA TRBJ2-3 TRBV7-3 TGTGCCAGCAGCTTAAACTCGCGGTCCGATACGCAGTATTTT CASSLNSRSDTQYF
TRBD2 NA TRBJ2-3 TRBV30 TGTGCCTGGAGTCAACTAGCGGGGGCAGATACGCAGTATTTT CAWSQLAGADTQYF
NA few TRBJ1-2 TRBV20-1 TGCAGTGCGAGAGAGGGGATATTGATCACATCTAACTATGGCTACACCTTC CSAREGILITSNYGYTF
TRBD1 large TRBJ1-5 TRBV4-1 TGCGCCAGCAGGCCCGACAGGGTCAGCAATCAGCCCCAGCATTTT CASRPDRVSNQPQHF
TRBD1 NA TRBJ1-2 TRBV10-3 TGTGCCGCACGGGACAGGGACGTCGATGGCTACACCTTC CAARDRDVDGYTF
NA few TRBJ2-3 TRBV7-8 TGTGCCAGCAGCTCCGTTACAGATACGCAGTATTTT CASSSVTDTQYF
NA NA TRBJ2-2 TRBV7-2 TGTGCCAGCAGCCAGCCGAGGGCGAGTTACACCGGGGAGCTGTTTTTT CASSQPRASYTGELFF
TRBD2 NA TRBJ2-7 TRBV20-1 TGCAGTGCTAGAGATTCGGGCACTAGCGGGGTGAGGGAGCAGTACTTC CSARDSGTSGVREQYF
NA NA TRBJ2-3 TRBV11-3 TGTGCCAGCAGCTTAGATCTGGGCTTGCGAGTAGATACGCAGTATTTT CASSLDLGLRVDTQYF
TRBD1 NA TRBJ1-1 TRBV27 TGTGCCAGCAGGAACGACAGGGGGCTGAACACTGAAGCTTTCTTT CASRNDRGLNTEAFF
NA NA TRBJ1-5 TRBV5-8 TGTGCCAGCAGCTTGTGGGCAGGACCGGGCAATCAGCCCCAGCATTTT CASSLWAGPGNQPQHF
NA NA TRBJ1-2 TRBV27 TGTGCCAGCAGTGTCCGGGCCGCTTCTAACTATGGCTACACCTTC CASSVRAASNYGYTF
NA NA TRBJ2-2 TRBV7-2 TGTGCCAGCAGCCTTATAAACACCGGGGAGCTGTTTTTT CASSLINTGELFF
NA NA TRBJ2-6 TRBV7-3 TGTGCCAGCAGCTTAACGGCGGGCGGGGCCAACGTCCTGACTTTC CASSLTAGGANVLTF
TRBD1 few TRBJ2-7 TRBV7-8 TGTGCCAGCAGCTTAGGGGTAGGGGGCAGCTCCTACGAGCAGTACTTC CASSLGVGGSSYEQYF
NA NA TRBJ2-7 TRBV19 TGTGCCAGTGGCCGGGACACGTACGAGCAGTACTTC CASGRDTYEQYF
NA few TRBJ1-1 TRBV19 TGTGCCAGTAATCATAGGAATTATGGGACTGAAGCTTTCTTT CASNHRNYGTEAFF
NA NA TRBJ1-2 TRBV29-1 TGCAGCGTTGGCGGGAGGGGAGGCTACACCTTC CSVGGRGGYTF
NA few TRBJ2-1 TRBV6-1 TGTGCCAGCAGACGGGCGGGTGAGGGGCGTAGCGGGTTCTTC CASRRAGEGRSGFF
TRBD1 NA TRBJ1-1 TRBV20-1 TGCAGTGCTGTCCTCGGGACAGGGGACACTGAAGCTTTCTTT CSAVLGTGDTEAFF
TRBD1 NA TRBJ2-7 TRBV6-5 TGTGCCAGCAGTTACAACGGACAGGGGGGTTACGAGCAGTACTTC CASSYNGQGGYEQYF
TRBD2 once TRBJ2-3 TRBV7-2 TGTGCCAGCAGCTATAGCGGGAGGGCGCCAGATACGCAGTATTTT CASSYSGRAPDTQYF
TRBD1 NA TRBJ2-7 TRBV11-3 TGTGCCAGCAGCGTAGACAGGGCCTACGAGCAGTACTTC CASSVDRAYEQYF
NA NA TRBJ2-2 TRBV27 TGTGCCAGCAGTTTATCGTACTATTCCACCGGGGAGCTGTTTTTT CASSLSYYSTGELFF
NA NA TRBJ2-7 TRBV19 TGTGCCAGTAAACCCTACGGTTGGACTATGCCTGGGTACGAGCAGTACTTC CASKPYGWTMPGYEQYF
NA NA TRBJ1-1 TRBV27 TGTGCCAGCAGTTTCGTATCGAACACTGAAGCTTTCTTT CASSFVSNTEAFF
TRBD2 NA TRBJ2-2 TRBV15 TGTGCCACCAGCAGAGTGCGGGGGACCGGGGAGCTGTTTTTT CATSRVRGTGELFF
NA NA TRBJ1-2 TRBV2 TGTGCCAGCATGAGACAGTCGAGGGGCTACACCTTC CASMRQSRGYTF
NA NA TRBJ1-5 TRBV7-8 TGTGCCAGCAGCCGCGGTAGCAATCAGCCCCAGCATTTT CASSRGSNQPQHF
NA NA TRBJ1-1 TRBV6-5 TGTGCCAGCAGTTACTCGACCGGGAACACTGAAGCTTTCTTT CASSYSTGNTEAFF
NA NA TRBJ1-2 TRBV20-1 TGCAGTGCCAGGGACTATGGCTACACCTTC CSARDYGYTF
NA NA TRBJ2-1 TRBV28 TGTGCCAGTAGATCCTGGGGCGGTAGCTCCTACAATGAGCAGTTCTTC CASRSWGGSSYNEQFF
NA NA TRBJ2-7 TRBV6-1 TGTGCCAGCAGCCCCCTATACGAGCAGTACTTC CASSPLYEQYF
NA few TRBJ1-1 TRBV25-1 TGTGCCAGCAGTGTTGCCTCGTTGGGAACTGAAGCTTTCTTT CASSVASLGTEAFF
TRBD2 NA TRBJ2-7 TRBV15 TGTGCCACCAGCGTCTTGGGGACTACCCGCTCCTACGAGCAGTACTTC CATSVLGTTRSYEQYF
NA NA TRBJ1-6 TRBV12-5 TGTGCTAGTGGTTTGGAATTTAACACTCCCCTCCACTTT CASGLEFNTPLHF
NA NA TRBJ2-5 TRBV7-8 TGTGCCAGCAGCTCAAGGGAGACCCAGTACTTC CASSSRETQYF
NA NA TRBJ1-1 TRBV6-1 TGTGCCAGCAGTGAACAGGGATTGAACACTGAAGCTTTCTTT CASSEQGLNTEAFF
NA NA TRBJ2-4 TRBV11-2 TGTGCCAGCAGCTTAGGTAGGGGACGAGCGGGAAACATTCAGTACTTC CASSLGRGRAGNIQYF
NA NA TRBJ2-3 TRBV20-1 TGCAGTGCTCCCCCAGGAAGCGGCCAGGGGAATACGCAGTATTTT CSAPPGSGQGNTQYF